Shown below are 19 T cell receptor beta chains from a single sample sequenced in a study of blood T cell repertoires in COVID-19. Assay used: immunoSEQ multiplex PCR; TCRdb lists only in-frame clones, some missing. In the table there are about 80,000 clones, over 75% of which are singletons. Source material: peripheral blood. The receptor source for this set is an elderly man with acute or convalescent COVID-19.

The CDR3 is CASSLESGARAYEQYF. The DNA of the CDR3 is TGTGCCAGCAGCTTGGAATCAGGGGCGCGGGCCTACGAGCAGTACTTC. This rearrangement joins TRBV5-4 to TRBJ2-7, with D perhaps matching TRBD1 (6 bases). Trimming removed 0 bases from V and 2 bases from J, with 15 bases in between. CDR1 SGHNT and CDR2 YYREEE come from the germline V gene (reference sequence). The CDR3 consists of 16 residues. The full variable domain, its missing parts supplied by reference TRBV5-4 and TRBJ2-7, is ETGVTQSPTHLIKTRGQQVTLRCSSQSGHNTVSWYQQALGQGPQFIFQYYREEENGRGNFPPRFSGLQFPNYSSELNVNALELDDSALYLCASSLESGARAYEQYFGPGTRLTVT.

Here the CDR3 DNA reads TGCGCCAGCCGCTCCCAGGTGGGACAGGGGGCAACTGGCGTAGGAGAAAAACTGTTTTTT. This translates into CASRSQVGQGATGVGEKLFF. The V call is TRBV5-1, the J call TRBJ1-4; 12 bases are a match to TRBD1. The trim removed 7 bases at V and 8 bases at J, leaving 24 bases unmatched. This CDR3 region has 20 residues. Germline V gives CDR1 SGHRS, CDR2 YFSETQ.

The chain links TRBV12-3 or TRBV12-4 to TRBJ2-3; 10 bases fit TRBD2. V lost 7 bases and J lost 14; bases outside the gene matches: 9. The CDR3 runs 12 residues. The DNA for the CDR3 is TGTGCCAGCACCCTAGCGGGGGTCATCCCGTATTTT. The encoded protein is CASTLAGVIPYF.

The chain is built from TRBV5-1 and TRBJ2-3; 8 bases align to TRBD2. Germline-derived CDR1 and CDR2 are SGHRS and YFSETQ. The CDR3 runs 16 residues. The ends lost 3 bases at V and 4 bases at J; junction bases unmatched: 10. The CDR3 coding sequence is TGCGCCAGCAGCTATGACGGGAGCGGGGGCCCAGATACGCAGTATTTT. It translates to CASSYDGSGGPDTQYF. The variable domain in full, with the rest retrieved from reference TRBV5-1 and TRBJ2-3, is KAGVTQTPRYLIKTRGQQVTLSCSPISGHRSVSWYQQTPGQGLQFLFEYFSETQRNKGNFPGRFSGRQFSNSRSEMNVSTLELGDSALYLCASSYDGSGGPDTQYFGPGTRLTVL.

This clone has a single count. The rearrangement uses TRBV30 and TRBJ1-2; D perhaps matches TRBD1 (6 bases). This CDR3 comprises 13 residues. V shed 4 bases and J shed 2 bases, with 11 bases lying between them. CDR1 is GTSNPN, CDR2 SVGIG, per germline (reference sequence). The CDR3 sequence: CAWTSDRNYGYTF. The CDR3 DNA reads as TGTGCCTGGACCAGTGACAGGAACTATGGCTACACCTTC.

The gene calls are TRBV5-1 and TRBJ2-2, with D possibly matching TRBD2 (7 bases). The V gene lost 1 base and the J gene lost 4 bases, with 11 bases spanning the gap. This CDR3 contains 15 residues. The germline CDR1 and CDR2 sequences are SGHRS and YFSETQ. CDR3 in amino acids: CASSLSGGGTGELFF. The DNA of the CDR3 is TGCGCCAGCAGCTTGTCGGGGGGCGGCACCGGGGAGCTGTTTTTT.

This clone has only one observation. The V gene is TRBV5-1, the J gene TRBJ1-4; 7 bases match TRBD1. Trimming took 4 bases from V and 6 from J; bases not matched to a gene: 9. The CDR3 is 15 amino acids. In germline, CDR1 is SGHRS, CDR2 YFSETQ. As DNA, the CDR3 is TGCGCCAGCAGCCGCAGGGGGACCGAGGATGAAAAACTGTTTTTT. Encoded protein: CASSRRGTEDEKLFF. The full variable domain, in which reference TRBV5-1 and TRBJ1-4 provide the parts outside the CDR3, is KAGVTQTPRYLIKTRGQQVTLSCSPISGHRSVSWYQQTPGQGLQFLFEYFSETQRNKGNFPGRFSGRQFSNSRSEMNVSTLELGDSALYLCASSRRGTEDEKLFFGSGTQLSVL.

CDR3 in amino acids: CASSPDRNYGYTF. CDR3 nucleotides: TGTGCCAGCAGTCCCGATAGAAACTATGGCTACACCTTC. V is TRBV2 and J is TRBJ1-2; D is unresolved. The V end lost 5 bases, the J end lost 2 bases, and 9 bases lay between the germline ends. The CDR3 totals 13 residues. Germline V gene data show CDR1 as SNHLY and CDR2 as FYNNEI.

The V and J genes are TRBV6-5 and TRBJ1-5; TRBD1 matches at 7 bases. The CDR3 runs 14 residues. V lost 8 bases to trimming and J lost 4 bases; unmatched junction nucleotides: 8. Germline CDR1 MNHEY, CDR2 SVGAGI. This CDR3 reads CASAGGGVNQPQHF. DNA of the CDR3: TGTGCCAGCGCCGGAGGGGGCGTTAATCAGCCCCAGCATTTT.

V is TRBV7-8 and J is TRBJ1-2; 9 bases map to TRBD1. The CDR3 extends over 15 amino acids. CDR1 SGHVS and CDR2 FQNEAQ come from the germline V gene. V shed 1 base, J shed 7 bases, and the junction held 7 bases outside the gene matches. The CDR3 region is CASSLVAGQGSGYTF. The CDR3, as DNA: TGTGCCAGCAGCTTAGTGGCGGGACAGGGTAGTGGCTACACCTTC.

The V gene is TRBV2, the J gene TRBJ2-2, with 7 bases lining up with TRBD1. The germline V gene encodes CDR1 SNHLY and CDR2 FYNNEI. The CDR3 spans 14 residues. Trimming cost V 4 bases and J 4 bases; bases outside gene matches: 3. The CDR3 reads CASSGQGGTGELFF. CDR3 sequence (DNA): TGTGCCAGCAGTGGACAGGGCGGCACCGGGGAGCTGTTTTTT.

The gene calls are TRBV5-1 and TRBJ1-4; 8 nucleotides agree with TRBD1. V gave up 5 bases and J gave up 5 bases; unmatched junction bases: 5. Germline lookup yields CDR1 SGHRS and CDR2 YFSETQ. The CDR3 spans 14 residues. Written as DNA, the CDR3 is TGCGCCAGCAGTTTCCGGGACAGGAATGAAAAACTGTTTTTT. Protein sequence: CASSFRDRNEKLFF. The variable domain in full, with the rest retrieved from reference TRBV5-1 and TRBJ1-4, is KAGVTQTPRYLIKTRGQQVTLSCSPISGHRSVSWYQQTPGQGLQFLFEYFSETQRNKGNFPGRFSGRQFSNSRSEMNVSTLELGDSALYLCASSFRDRNEKLFFGSGTQLSVL.

The chain employs TRBV5-6 and TRBJ1-5; D might be TRBD1 (5 bases). Trimming took 0 bases from V and 0 from J, leaving 7 bases between them. From germline, CDR1 is SGHDT and CDR2 YYEEEE. The CDR3 has 15 residues. Here the CDR3 reads CASSLVQDSNQPQHF. The DNA of the CDR3 is TGTGCCAGCAGCTTGGTACAGGATAGCAATCAGCCCCAGCATTTT. Variable domain in full (rest from reference TRBV5-6 and TRBJ1-5): DAGVTQSPTHLIKTRGQQVTLRCSPKSGHDTVSWYQQALGQGPQFIFQYYEEEERQRGNFPDRFSGHQFPNYSSELNVNALLLGDSALYLCASSLVQDSNQPQHFGDGTRLSIL.

V usage is TRBV5-1 and J usage is TRBJ1-2; TRBD1 agrees at 7 bases. CDR3 length: 14 residues. Trimming took 1 base from V and 6 from J; bases not matched to a gene: 6. Germline V lookup: CDR1 SGHRS, CDR2 YFSETQ. The CDR3 region is CASSLNRGRDGYTF. Written as DNA, the CDR3 is TGCGCCAGCAGCTTGAACAGGGGTCGCGATGGCTACACCTTC.

The chain is built from TRBV12-3 or TRBV12-4 and TRBJ1-3, with D uncertain. The V gene lost 5 bases and the J gene lost 4 bases, with 9 bases spanning the gap. The CDR3 has 13 amino acids. CDR3 residues: CASSPSLGNTIYF. CDR3 coding DNA: TGTGCCAGCAGTCCTTCCCTGGGAAACACCATATATTTT.

V and J are TRBV5-1 and TRBJ2-2; D may be TRBD1 (5 bases). CDR3 size: 15 residues. The V gene's germline CDR1 is SGHRS and CDR2 YFSETQ. V was shortened by 3 bases and J by 3 bases, with 12 bases between the two germline ends. CDR3 residues: CASSSGQGYTGELFF. The CDR3 nucleotides are TGCGCCAGCAGCTCCGGGCAGGGCTACACCGGGGAGCTGTTTTTT.

This chain connects TRBV13 to TRBJ1-1, with D unclear. Trimming pared 5 bases from V and 1 base from J, leaving 8 bases between. The CDR3 spans 13 residues. CDR1 is PRHDT, CDR2 FYEKMQ, per germline (reference sequence). The CDR3 reads CASSQLQNTEAFF. DNA of the CDR3: TGTGCCAGCAGCCAGTTACAGAACACTGAAGCTTTCTTT.

This chain uses TRBV10-3 with TRBJ2-3, with TRBD2 as a possible D gene (5 bases). Germline V CDR1 and CDR2: ENHRY, SYGVKD. The V and J ends lost 6 bases and 2 bases respectively, with 12 bases between them. CDR3 length: 14 amino acids. CDR3 in amino acids: CAISGVRDTDTQYF. The CDR3 coding sequence is TGTGCCATCAGCGGAGTACGGGACACAGATACGCAGTATTTT.

The chain has TRBV7-3 and TRBJ2-5; D is undetermined. The length of the CDR3 is 13 residues. Germline V gives CDR1 SGHTA, CDR2 FQGTGA. V lost 5 bases to trimming and J lost 5 bases, with 12 bases between them. CDR3 nucleotide sequence: TGTGCCAGCAGCCTCACACCCATCGAGACCCAGTACTTC. Its protein is CASSLTPIETQYF.